Below, 18 T cell receptor beta chains from the same sample are listed, as sequenced in a study of Ad26.COV2.S vaccination and SARS-CoV-2 variants. Assay: immunoSEQ multiplex PCR; the TCRdb copy retains only in-frame clones and omits some. Of roughly 500,000 clones listed, approximately 90% were seen once; the top ten hold 9.5% to 15%. The treatment is: about 20 received Ad26.COV2.S at low or high dose, single or two shots; about 5 received placebo; per-sample allocation not given. Collection of the samples took place on day 63 after the first injection of vaccine or placebo. The sequencing used peripheral blood, collected in a trial of Ad26.COV2.S vaccine versus placebo. The receptors were sampled from a person aged 18 to 59 who received the Ad26.COV2.S COVID-19 vaccine or a placebo.

In the case of this clone: Within the sample, other DNA sequences also encode this same CDR3. The genes are TRBV30 and TRBJ1-5; D is ambiguous. Between the trimmed V and J ends, which lost 0 bases and 2 bases, there was a span of 8 bases. The CDR3 spans 14 residues. CDR1 and CDR2 (germline): GTSNPN, SVGIG (reference sequence). CDR3 protein: CAWSVGQGNQPQHF. Here the CDR3 DNA reads TGTGCCTGGAGTGTGGGTCAGGGCAATCAGCCCCAGCATTTT.

The chain couples TRBV5-6 to TRBJ1-1, with 7 bases that match TRBD1. This CDR3 is built from 15 residues. Trimming removed 2 bases from V and 6 bases from J; junction bases left unmatched: 10. Germline CDR1 reads SGHDT; CDR2 reads YYEEEE. The CDR3 DNA reads TGTGCCAGCAGCTTCCGCAGGGGGATTGGGGCTGAAGCTTTCTTT. Translation gives CASSFRRGIGAEAFF.

The chain couples TRBV11-2 to TRBJ2-7, with TRBD1 matching 8 bases. Germline V gene lookup returns CDR1 SGHAT and CDR2 FQNNGV. The CDR3 totals 15 residues. V dropped 5 bases and J dropped 3; count of bases not matched to a gene: 9. The CDR3 is CASSKGQGGIYEQYF. The CDR3 bases are TGTGCCAGCAGCAAAGGACAGGGTGGAATCTACGAGCAGTACTTC.

This rearrangement joins TRBV19 to TRBJ1-1; 8 positions agree with TRBD1. V dropped 6 bases and J dropped 3; count of bases not matched to a gene: 18. Germline CDR1 LNHDA, CDR2 SQIVND (reference sequence). There are 18 residues in the CDR3. The CDR3 loop reads CASRTSLGDRGPDTEAFF. CDR3 in DNA: TGTGCCAGTAGAACTAGTCTTGGAGACAGGGGACCGGACACTGAAGCTTTCTTT.

With regard to this clone: The same CDR3 arises from other DNA sequences in this sample as well. The chain uses TRBV7-2 and TRBJ2-5; D call uncertain. Trimming pared 5 bases from V and 1 base from J, leaving 8 bases between. The CDR3 is made up of 13 amino acids. CDR1 and CDR2 from the germline V gene are SGHTA and FQGNSA. CDR3 region: CASSLALQETQYF. For the CDR3, the DNA is TGTGCCAGCAGCCTCGCTCTCCAAGAGACCCAGTACTTC.

The genes are TRBV6-2 or TRBV6-3 and TRBJ2-2; D gene ambiguous. V was clipped by 2 bases and J by 6 bases, with 1 base between them. In germline, CDR1 is MNHEY, CDR2 SVGEGT. The CDR3 is 11 residues long. CDR3 protein: CASSYPGELFF. CDR3 nucleotide sequence: TGTGCCAGCAGTTACCCCGGGGAGCTGTTTTTT.

This chain links TRBV3-1 (or the pseudogene TRBV3-2) with TRBJ2-2; possibly TRBD1 or TRBD2 for D (5 bases each). The V gene's germline CDR1 is LGHDT and CDR2 YNNKEL (reference sequence). Trimming removed 3 bases at V and 7 bases at J, with 12 bases between. The CDR3 runs 14 residues. CDR3: CASSQGVRVGELFF. In nucleotides, the CDR3 is TGTGCCAGCAGCCAGGGGGTCCGAGTCGGGGAGCTGTTTTTT.

The chain has TRBV4-3 and TRBJ2-2, with D possibly being TRBD2 (5 bases). Trimming stripped 0 bases from V and 6 bases from J, with 11 bases between. This CDR3 has 15 residues. Germline V lookup: CDR1 LGHNA, CDR2 YSLEER. The DNA for the CDR3 is TGCGCCAGCAGCCAAGAAAGGGAGATCCCCGGGGAGCTGTTTTTT. Residues: CASSQEREIPGELFF.

In this sample, this clone turned up once. The chain carries TRBV7-2 and TRBJ2-7; tentative D call: TRBD2 (6 bases). The CDR3 is 17 amino acids. CDR1 SGHTA and CDR2 FQGNSA come from the germline V gene. Trimming stripped 4 bases from V and 0 bases from J, with 19 bases between. The CDR3 loop reads CASSYSGVAGLSYEQYF. For the CDR3, the DNA is TGTGCCAGCAGCTACTCTGGCGTGGCGGGACTCTCCTACGAGCAGTACTTC. Supplemented by reference TRBV7-2 and TRBJ2-7, the full variable domain reads GAGVSQSPSNKVTEKGKDVELRCDPISGHTALYWYRQSLGQGLEFLIYFQGNSAPDKSGLPSDRFSAERTGGSVSTLTIQRTQQEDSAVYLCASSYSGVAGLSYEQYFGPGTRLTVT.

The chain is built from TRBV6-2 or TRBV6-3 and TRBJ2-5, with D tentatively TRBD2 (5 bases). Trimming took off 4 bases at V and 2 bases at J, with 11 bases between the two ends. CDR3 size: 14 residues. Germline-derived CDR1 and CDR2 are MNHEY and SVGEGT. This CDR3 is CASSLDWVQETQYF. The DNA for the CDR3 is TGTGCCAGCAGTTTGGACTGGGTACAAGAGACCCAGTACTTC.

The chain joins TRBV7-9 to TRBJ1-6; the match to TRBD1 covers 7 bases. V lost 5 bases and J lost 5; bases outside the gene matches: 12. Germline CDR1 SEHNR, CDR2 FQNEAQ (reference sequence). CDR3 length: 17 amino acids. CDR3 DNA sequence: TGTGCCAGCAGCCCCACATCGGGACAGAGAAATAATTCACCCCTCCACTTT. Protein sequence: CASSPTSGQRNNSPLHF.

This clone appeared a single time. This chain uses TRBV5-4 with TRBJ2-3; the D is unclear. Germline CDR1 reads SGHNT; CDR2 reads YYREEE (reference sequence). V lost 2 bases and J lost 0, with 13 bases in between. The CDR3 sequence is 16 residues long. In nucleotides, the CDR3 is TGTGCCAGCAGCTTACTAACTTCCGGTAGCACAGATACGCAGTATTTT. Translated: CASSLLTSGSTDTQYF.

The chain employs TRBV5-6 and TRBJ2-7; D gene ambiguous. CDR3 length: 19 residues. The germline V and J ends were trimmed by 1 base and 2 bases, with 25 bases remaining between them. CDR1 is SGHDT, CDR2 YYEEEE, per germline. The CDR3 coding sequence is TGTGCCAGCAGCTTGCATAAACCCTGGATGTCATATTCAACCTACGAGCAGTACTTC. Encoded protein: CASSLHKPWMSYSTYEQYF. Looking up the rest from reference TRBV5-6 and TRBJ2-7 gives the full variable domain: DAGVTQSPTHLIKTRGQQVTLRCSPKSGHDTVSWYQQALGQGPQFIFQYYEEEERQRGNFPDRFSGHQFPNYSSELNVNALLLGDSALYLCASSLHKPWMSYSTYEQYFGPGTRLTVT.

The CDR3 loop is CASSDPRTGTDYGYTF. CDR3 DNA: TGTGCCAGCAGTGACCCGCGGACAGGGACGGACTATGGCTACACCTTC. The chain recombines TRBV6-1 with TRBJ1-2; 8 bases agree with TRBD1. Germline trimming cut 3 bases from V and 3 bases from J; bases unmatched to any gene: 9. This CDR3 has 16 amino acids. Looked up from germline, CDR1 is MNHNS and CDR2 is SASEGT.

The CDR3 here is CASGEGTPLYNEQFF. In nucleotides, the CDR3 is TGTGCCAGCGGAGAAGGAACTCCGCTTTACAATGAGCAGTTCTTC. The V call is TRBV28, the J call TRBJ2-1; the D is unclear. Germline CDR1 MDHEN, CDR2 SYDVKM. The CDR3 is 15 amino acids. V dropped 8 bases and J dropped 4 bases, with 18 bases sitting between them.

The chain uses TRBV30 and TRBJ2-1; D is unclear. The length of the CDR3 is 13 residues. CDR1 and CDR2 (germline): GTSNPN, SVGIG (reference sequence). V was trimmed by 0 bases and J by 7 bases, leaving 10 bases between them. The CDR3 coding sequence is TGTGCCTGGAGTGTAACGGGCTCAAATGAGCAGTTCTTC. It is translated as CAWSVTGSNEQFF.

V usage is TRBV11-3 and J usage is TRBJ2-1; the match to TRBD1 covers 12 bases. The V gene's germline CDR1 is SGHNT and CDR2 YENEEA. Germline trimming cut 1 base from V and 8 bases from J; bases unmatched to any gene: 3. The CDR3 consists of 15 residues. The CDR3 bases are TGTGCCAGCAGCTTAGGGGACAGGGGGCTAGATGAGCAGTTCTTC. It codes for CASSLGDRGLDEQFF.

V is TRBV5-1 and J is TRBJ1-2; weak D call: TRBD1 (5 bases). The germline CDR1 and CDR2 sequences are SGHRS and YFSETQ. The CDR3 has 14 residues. The V gene lost 4 bases and the J gene lost 3 bases, with 13 bases spanning the gap. This chain's CDR3 is CASSPAGGDYGYTF. The CDR3 nucleotides read TGCGCCAGCAGCCCTGCCGGGGGGGACTATGGCTACACCTTC.